This T cell receptor (beta chain) was sequenced in a study of T cells in tuberculosis. This CDR3 spans 17 amino acids. V was clipped by 1 base and J by 6 bases; unmatched bases: 8. CDR1 and CDR2 from the germline V gene are LNHNV and YYDKDF (reference sequence). The protocol was immunoSEQ multiplex PCR, while the TCRdb copy is restricted to in-frame clones and leaves out a portion. The data show over 30,000 clones, approximately 96% seen once. The source of this sequence is a donor aged 10-29 years with latent tuberculosis or without tuberculosis infection. The genes are TRBV15 and TRBJ1-4; 10 bases agree with TRBD1. The sequencing sample was made of PBMCs. In DNA form, the CDR3 reads TGTGCCACCAGCAGAGTCCCGGGACAGGGGCGGTATGAAAAACTGTTTTTT. This gives the protein CATSRVPGQGRYEKLFF.